The next 14 T cell receptor beta chains were all read from a single sample in a study of blood T cell repertoires in COVID-19. Repertoires were generated with immunoSEQ multiplex PCR, while TCRdb's copy carries only in-frame clones and drops some. The data contain around 35,000 clones, over 75% of them singletons. The sequenced sample was peripheral blood. These receptors came from a man aged 55-75 years with active COVID-19.

The genes are TRBV2 and TRBJ2-7, with D maybe TRBD2 (5 bases). V was shortened by 8 bases and J by 2 bases, with 13 bases between the two germline ends. Germline CDR1 and CDR2: SNHLY and FYNNEI. This CDR3 has 13 amino acids. As DNA, the CDR3 is TGTGCCAGCGTCCCGGGGAGACCCTACGAGCAGTACTTC. Translation: CASVPGRPYEQYF.

This chain connects TRBV6-5 to TRBJ1-1; a weak D match, TRBD1 (5 bases). Germline lookup yields CDR1 MNHEY and CDR2 SVGAGI. The CDR3 loop spans 13 amino acids. The V and J ends lost 6 bases and 1 base respectively, with 9 bases between them. As DNA, the CDR3 is TGTGCCAGCAGCCCGACAGAGAACACTGAAGCTTTCTTT. This gives the protein CASSPTENTEAFF.

V usage is TRBV7-2 and J usage is TRBJ1-6; 9 bases are a match to TRBD1. The J segment lost 8 bases and the V segment lost 1 base, leaving 6 bases of the junction unmatched. CDR1 is SGHTA and CDR2 is FQGNSA in the germline V gene. The CDR3 loop spans 16 amino acids. The CDR3 region has the DNA TGTGCCAGCAGCTTAGGGAGGGGACAGGGCGATTCACCCCTCCACTTT. It translates to CASSLGRGQGDSPLHF. Based on the CDR3 plus reference TRBV7-2 and TRBJ1-6, the full variable domain is GAGVSQSPSNKVTEKGKDVELRCDPISGHTALYWYRQSLGQGLEFLIYFQGNSAPDKSGLPSDRFSAERTGGSVSTLTIQRTQQEDSAVYLCASSLGRGQGDSPLHFGNGTRLTVT.

This chain joins TRBV7-9 and TRBJ1-1; D may be TRBD1 (5 bases). The CDR3 covers 15 residues. Trimming removed 5 bases from V and 0 bases from J, with 13 bases in between. In germline, CDR1 is SEHNR, CDR2 FQNEAQ (reference sequence). Here the CDR3 DNA reads TGTGCCAGCAGCCCGGGACTTTCAATGAACACTGAAGCTTTCTTT. Translation: CASSPGLSMNTEAFF. Together with reference TRBV7-9 and TRBJ1-1, the CDR3 gives the full variable domain: DTGVSQNPRHKITKRGQNVTFRCDPISEHNRLYWYRQTLGQGPEFLTYFQNEAQLEKSRLLSDRFSAERPKGSFSTLEIQRTEQGDSAMYLCASSPGLSMNTEAFFGQGTRLTVV.

The chain combines TRBV7-7 with TRBJ1-3; 9 bases line up with TRBD1. In germline, CDR1 is SSHAT, CDR2 FNYEAQ (reference sequence). Trimming at V came to 5 bases and at J to 3 bases, leaving 11 bases not matched to a gene. The CDR3 has 17 residues. The CDR3 region is CASSPLPGQGHGNTIYF. In nucleotides, the CDR3 is TGTGCCAGCAGCCCGCTGCCGGGACAGGGTCATGGAAACACCATATATTTT. Using reference TRBV7-7 and TRBJ1-3 for the parts outside the CDR3, the full variable domain is GAGVSQSPRYKVTKRGQDVTLRCDPISSHATLYWYQQALGQGPEFLTYFNYEAQPDKSGLPSDRFSAERPEGSISTLTIQRTEQRDSAMYRCASSPLPGQGHGNTIYFGEGSWLTVV.

The chain recombines TRBV12-2 with TRBJ2-1; TRBD2, the D gene given by the table, was not confirmed from the DNA. TRBV12-2 is assigned pseudogene status. The CDR3 length is 19 residues. CDR3 coding DNA: TGTGCAAGTCGCCCCGACGTTACGACTCCTCGGAGCTCCTACAATGAGCAGTTCTTC. Its protein product is CASRPDVTTPRSSYNEQFF.

This chain joins TRBV6-4 and TRBJ1-2; weak D call: TRBD1 (5 bases). V dropped 0 bases and J dropped 3 bases, with 5 bases sitting between them. Germline CDR1 reads MRHNA; CDR2 reads SNTAGT. The CDR3 covers 13 residues. The CDR3 spells CASSDSGDYGYTF. The CDR3 coding sequence is TGTGCCAGCAGTGACTCAGGGGACTATGGCTACACCTTC.

J is TRBJ2-7 and V is TRBV7-2; D ambiguous. Germline-derived CDR1 and CDR2 are SGHTA and FQGNSA. The CDR3 consists of 13 residues. The V end was cut by 0 bases, the J end by 1 base, with 4 bases between. Written as DNA, the CDR3 is TGTGCCAGCAGCTTAGCCCATTCCTACGAGCAGTACTTC. Translation gives CASSLAHSYEQYF.

The chain recombines TRBV30 with TRBJ1-1; 7 nucleotides align to TRBD1. The length of the CDR3 is 13 residues. The ends lost 8 bases at V and 1 base at J; junction bases unmatched: 7. Germline CDR1 is GTSNPN and CDR2 is SVGIG (reference sequence). Here the CDR3 reads CALQGSRNTEAFF. For the CDR3, the DNA is TGTGCCCTACAGGGGTCCAGGAACACTGAAGCTTTCTTT.

The chain uses TRBV18 and TRBJ2-7, with a possible D match to TRBD2 (5 bases). The CDR3 is made up of 14 amino acids. V lost 1 base, J lost 3 bases, and 10 bases lay in between. Germline V CDR1 and CDR2: KGHSH, LQKENI. CDR3 coding DNA: TGTGCCAGCTCACCACGCGCTGAGGGCTACGAGCAGTACTTC. Translated, it gives CASSPRAEGYEQYF.

CDR3: CATRDIYEQYF. The CDR3 DNA reads TGTGCCACCCGGGACATCTACGAGCAGTACTTC. The chain joins TRBV10-3 to TRBJ2-7; D is perhaps TRBD1 (6 bases). From germline, CDR1 is ENHRY and CDR2 SYGVKD. The CDR3 consists of 11 residues. V lost 10 bases and J lost 3, with 10 bases in between.

The genes are TRBV9 and TRBJ1-2, with D hard to call. The CDR3 is 15 amino acids. Between the trimmed V and J ends, which lost 0 bases and 4 bases, there was a span of 13 bases. From germline, CDR1 is SGDLS and CDR2 YYNGEE. The CDR3 DNA follows: TGTGCCAGCAGCGTAGAAGCGGGTCAGTCCTATGGCTACACCTTC. It codes for CASSVEAGQSYGYTF.

The chain employs TRBV10-2 and TRBJ2-7, with 10 nucleotides matching TRBD2. CDR1 is WSHSY, CDR2 SAAADI, per germline. The CDR3 length is 14 residues. Trimming took 4 bases from V and 6 from J; bases not matched to a gene: 6. The CDR3, as DNA: TGCGCCAGCAGTGCTAGCGGGAGCTCGAGCGAGCAGTACTTC. Residues: CASSASGSSSEQYF.

The chain couples TRBV5-5 to TRBJ2-5; no firm D call. This CDR3 is 12 amino acids long. V gave up 0 bases and J gave up 4 bases, with 4 bases separating them. Germline CDR1 SGHKS, CDR2 YYEKEE (reference sequence). The CDR3 reads CASSLALETQYF. CDR3 in DNA: TGTGCCAGCAGCTTGGCCTTAGAGACCCAGTACTTC.